The 3 T cell receptor beta chains below come from one sample, sequenced in a study of OX40 agonist ivuxolimab in advanced cancers. TCRdb's table, derived via immunoSEQ multiplex PCR, lists solely in-frame clones and lacks some. The sample holds approximately 19,000 clones, 90% seen once. The input for sequencing was CD4+ or CD8+ T cells sorted from blood, taken in a trial of the OX40 agonist ivuxolimab. All receptors derive from an adult with an advanced solid tumor such as melanoma, head and neck, liver or kidney cancer.

The genes are TRBV7-9 and TRBJ2-6; 7 nucleotides match TRBD2. J lost 0 bases, V lost 5 bases, and 10 bases had no gene match. Germline CDR1 and CDR2: SEHNR and FQNEAQ (reference sequence). The length of the CDR3 is 18 residues. The CDR3 DNA reads TGTGCCAGCAGCACCTACCGTAGCGGGCCCTCTGGGGCCAACGTCCTGACTTTC. Amino acid sequence: CASSTYRSGPSGANVLTF. Drawing the rest from reference TRBV7-9 and TRBJ2-6, the complete variable domain is DTGVSQNPRHKITKRGQNVTFRCDPISEHNRLYWYRQTLGQGPEFLTYFQNEAQLEKSRLLSDRFSAERPKGSFSTLEIQRTEQGDSAMYLCASSTYRSGPSGANVLTFGAGSRLTVL.

The chain joins TRBV5-1 to TRBJ2-3; D might be TRBD2 (5 bases). This CDR3 comprises 13 residues. Germline loops: CDR1 SGHRS, CDR2 YFSETQ. The germline V and J ends were trimmed by 7 bases and 2 bases, with 11 bases remaining between them. In DNA, the CDR3 is TGCGCCAGCCGACTATCGCTCACAGATACGCAGTATTTT. Protein: CASRLSLTDTQYF.

This clone has more than one count but fewer than ten. The chain is built from TRBV28 and TRBJ1-1, with no clear D. Germline V gene sequence: CDR1 MDHEN, CDR2 SYDVKM. The V end lost 1 base, the J end lost 0 bases, and 6 bases lay between the germline ends. The CDR3 totals 14 residues. CDR3 nucleotide sequence: TGTGCCAGCAGTTTATTGGTGGTGAACACTGAAGCTTTCTTT. Its translation: CASSLLVVNTEAFF. Filled out from reference TRBV28 and TRBJ1-1, the complete variable domain reads DVKVTQSSRYLVKRTGEKVFLECVQDMDHENMFWYRQDPGLGLRLIYFSYDVKMKEKGDIPEGYSVSREKKERFSLILESASTNQTSMYLCASSLLVVNTEAFFGQGTRLTVV.